This TCR beta chain is drawn from a study of shared clonotypes between healthy human individuals. Study background: The plates for each donor numbered three CD4 naive, three CD4 memory, two CD8 naive and one CD8 memory.

Remarks on this clone: Its specificity is not known. Other DNA variants within this sample encode the same CDR3.

The test was conducted at deep level. This table comes from immunoSEQ multiplex PCR, and its TCRdb copy is limited to in-frame clones, with some not included. The sample contains about 1 million clones, about 77% of which appear only once. Broader study findings: Researchers found naive subsets generally carried larger estimated richness than memory subsets. A reduction in generation probabilities was seen for non-shared clonotypes relative to those shared by all four donors.

The CDR3 covers 13 residues. V shed 2 bases and J 4 bases; nucleotides not matched to a gene: 0. Germline V gives CDR1 MDHEN, CDR2 SYDVKM. V usage is TRBV28 and J usage is TRBJ2-3; 7 bases are a match to TRBD2. This receptor was obtained from a man aged 18 to 29 in good health. The sequenced material came from memory CD4+ T cells sorted from blood. Specified subset: CD45RA-negative fraction. CDR3 in amino acids: CASSLGGADTQYF. CDR3 coding DNA: TGTGCCAGCAGTTTAGGGGGGGCAGATACGCAGTATTTT.